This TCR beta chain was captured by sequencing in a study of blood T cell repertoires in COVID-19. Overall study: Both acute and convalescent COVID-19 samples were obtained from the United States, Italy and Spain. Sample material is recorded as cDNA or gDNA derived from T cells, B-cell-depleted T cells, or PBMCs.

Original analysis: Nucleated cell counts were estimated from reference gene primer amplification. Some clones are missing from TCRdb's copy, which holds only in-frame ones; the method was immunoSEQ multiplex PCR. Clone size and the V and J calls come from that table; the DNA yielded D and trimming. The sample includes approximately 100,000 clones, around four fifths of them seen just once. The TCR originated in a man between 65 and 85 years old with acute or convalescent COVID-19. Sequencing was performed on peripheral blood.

DNA for the CDR3: TGTGCCAGTAGTACCGGGACAGGGAATCAGCCCCAGCATTTT. Encoded protein: CASSTGTGNQPQHF. The V gene is TRBV19, the J gene TRBJ1-5, with 9 positions matching TRBD1. CDR3 length: 14 amino acids. Germline CDR1 reads LNHDA; CDR2 reads SQIVND (reference sequence). V shed 4 bases, J shed 4 bases, and the junction held 2 bases outside the gene matches.